This TCR beta chain was captured by sequencing in a study of OX40 agonist ivuxolimab in advanced cancers. Study-level background: Age averaged around 58 years (range about 23 to 85), and just over 80% were male. Study results and limitations: Low normalized T-cell clonal expansion was also seen in some nonresponders.

In germline, CDR1 is KGHSH, CDR2 LQKENI. The J segment lost 4 bases and the V segment lost 3 bases, leaving 3 bases of the junction unmatched. This CDR3 region has 16 residues. The repertoire was sequenced with immunoSEQ multiplex PCR; TCRdb's copy has only in-frame clones and lacks some. Counted here are some 31,000 clones, just over 90% occurring once; the ten biggest clones make up about 9.4%. Concerning this clone itself: Its antigen is currently unknown.

The V call is TRBV18, the J call TRBJ2-1, with 13 bases matching TRBD2. The receptor was derived from an adult with an advanced solid tumor such as melanoma, head and neck, liver or kidney cancer. The source material was CD4+ or CD8+ T cells sorted from blood, sampled in a trial of the OX40 agonist ivuxolimab. CDR3 loop: CASSPGTSGKYNEQFF. CDR3 sequence (DNA): TGTGCCAGCTCACCGGGGACTAGCGGGAAATACAATGAGCAGTTCTTC.